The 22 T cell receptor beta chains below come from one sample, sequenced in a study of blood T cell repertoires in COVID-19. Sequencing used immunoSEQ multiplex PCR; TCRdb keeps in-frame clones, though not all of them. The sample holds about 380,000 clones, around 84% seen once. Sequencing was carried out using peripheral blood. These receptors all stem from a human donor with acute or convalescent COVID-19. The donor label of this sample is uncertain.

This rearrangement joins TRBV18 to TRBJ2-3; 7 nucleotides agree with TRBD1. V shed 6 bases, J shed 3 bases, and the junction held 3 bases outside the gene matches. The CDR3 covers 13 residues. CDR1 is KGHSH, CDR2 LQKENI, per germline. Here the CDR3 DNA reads TGTGCCAGCTCTTCGGACAGGACAGATACGCAGTATTTT. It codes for CASSSDRTDTQYF.

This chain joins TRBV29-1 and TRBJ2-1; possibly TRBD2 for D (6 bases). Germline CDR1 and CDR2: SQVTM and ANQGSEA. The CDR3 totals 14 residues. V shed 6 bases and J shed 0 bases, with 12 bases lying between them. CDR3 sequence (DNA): TGCAGCGTCGTTAGCGGAAGCTCCTACAATGAGCAGTTCTTC. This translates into CSVVSGSSYNEQFF.

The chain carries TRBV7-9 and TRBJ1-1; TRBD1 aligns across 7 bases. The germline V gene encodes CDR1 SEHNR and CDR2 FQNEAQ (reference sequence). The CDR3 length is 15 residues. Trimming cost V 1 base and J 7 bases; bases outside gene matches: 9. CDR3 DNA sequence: TGTGCCAGCAGCTTAGATGCTGAGGGACAGTTTGAAGCTTTCTTT. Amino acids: CASSLDAEGQFEAFF.

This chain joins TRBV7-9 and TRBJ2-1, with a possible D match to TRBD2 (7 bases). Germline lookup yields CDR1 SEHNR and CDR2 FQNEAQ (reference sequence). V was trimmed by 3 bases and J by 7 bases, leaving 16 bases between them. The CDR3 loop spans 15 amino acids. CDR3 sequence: CASSFVRGGPNEQFF. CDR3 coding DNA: TGTGCCAGCAGCTTTGTGAGGGGGGGCCCGAATGAGCAGTTCTTC.

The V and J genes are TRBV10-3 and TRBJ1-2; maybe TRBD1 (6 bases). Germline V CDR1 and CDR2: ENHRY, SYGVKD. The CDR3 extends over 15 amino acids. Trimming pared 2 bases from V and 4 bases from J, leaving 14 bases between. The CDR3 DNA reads TGTGCCATCAGTGAGGGGACACGGACCCCCTATGGCTACACCTTC. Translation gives CAISEGTRTPYGYTF.

The CDR3 protein is CASSRDTRTVNTEAFF. In DNA form, the CDR3 reads TGTGCCAGCAGCCGGGACACGAGGACCGTGAACACTGAAGCTTTCTTT. The chain carries TRBV7-6 and TRBJ1-1, with D maybe TRBD1 (6 bases). The CDR3 loop spans 16 amino acids. Trimming removed 5 bases at V and 0 bases at J, with 16 bases between. The germline V gene encodes CDR1 SGHVS and CDR2 FNYEAQ.

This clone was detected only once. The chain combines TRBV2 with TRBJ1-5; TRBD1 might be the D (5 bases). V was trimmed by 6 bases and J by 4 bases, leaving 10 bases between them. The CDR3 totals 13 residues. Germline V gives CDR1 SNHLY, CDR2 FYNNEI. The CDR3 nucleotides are TGTGCCAGCAGACTGGGGGGTAATCAGCCCCAGCATTTT. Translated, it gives CASRLGGNQPQHF.

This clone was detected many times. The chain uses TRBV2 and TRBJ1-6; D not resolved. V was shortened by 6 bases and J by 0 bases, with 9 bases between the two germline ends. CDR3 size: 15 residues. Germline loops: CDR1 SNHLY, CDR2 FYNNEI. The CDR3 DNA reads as TGTGCCAGCAGAACACAGAGCTCCTATAATTCACCCCTCCACTTT. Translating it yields CASRTQSSYNSPLHF.

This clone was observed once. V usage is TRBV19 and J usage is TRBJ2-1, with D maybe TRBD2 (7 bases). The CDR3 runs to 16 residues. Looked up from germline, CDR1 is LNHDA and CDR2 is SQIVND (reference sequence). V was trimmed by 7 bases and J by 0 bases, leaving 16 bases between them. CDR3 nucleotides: TGTGCCAGTAACGGGGGGCTCTCCACCTCCTACAATGAGCAGTTCTTC. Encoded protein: CASNGGLSTSYNEQFF.

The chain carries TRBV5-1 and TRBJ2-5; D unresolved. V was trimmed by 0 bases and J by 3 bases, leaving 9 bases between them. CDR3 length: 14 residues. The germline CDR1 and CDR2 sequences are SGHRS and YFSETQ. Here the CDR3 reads CASSLGHNEETQYF. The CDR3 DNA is TGCGCCAGCAGCTTGGGACACAACGAAGAGACCCAGTACTTC.

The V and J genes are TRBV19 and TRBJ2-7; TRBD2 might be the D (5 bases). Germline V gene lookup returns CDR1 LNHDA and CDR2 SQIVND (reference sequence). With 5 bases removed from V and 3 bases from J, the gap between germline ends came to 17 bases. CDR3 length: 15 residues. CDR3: CASSSGLRLNYEQYF. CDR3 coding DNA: TGTGCCAGTAGTTCCGGACTGCGGTTGAACTACGAGCAGTACTTC.

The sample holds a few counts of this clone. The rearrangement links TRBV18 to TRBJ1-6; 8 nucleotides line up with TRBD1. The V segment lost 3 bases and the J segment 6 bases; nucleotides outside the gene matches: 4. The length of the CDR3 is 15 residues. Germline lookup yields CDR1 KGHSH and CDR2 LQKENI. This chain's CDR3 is CASSPWTGSNSPLHF. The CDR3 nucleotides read TGTGCCAGCTCACCCTGGACAGGGAGTAATTCACCCCTCCACTTT.

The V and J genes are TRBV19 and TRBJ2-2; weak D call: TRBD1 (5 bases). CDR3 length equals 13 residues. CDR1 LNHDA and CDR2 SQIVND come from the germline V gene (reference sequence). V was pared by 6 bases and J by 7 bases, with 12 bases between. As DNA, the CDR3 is TGTGCCAGTAGAGACTCAGGGTACGGGGAGCTGTTTTTT. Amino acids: CASRDSGYGELFF.

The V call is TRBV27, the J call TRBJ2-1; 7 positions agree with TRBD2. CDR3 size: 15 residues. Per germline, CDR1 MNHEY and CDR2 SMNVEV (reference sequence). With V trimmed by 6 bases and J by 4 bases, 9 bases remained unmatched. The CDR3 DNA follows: TGTGCCAGCAGCCCACGACTAGCAGGGTACAATGAGCAGTTCTTC. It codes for CASSPRLAGYNEQFF.

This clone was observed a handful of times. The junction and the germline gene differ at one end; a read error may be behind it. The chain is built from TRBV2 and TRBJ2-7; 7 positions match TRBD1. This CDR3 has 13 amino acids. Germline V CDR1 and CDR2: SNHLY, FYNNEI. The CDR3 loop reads CASRKGTDYGQYF. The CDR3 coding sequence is TGTGCCAGCAGGAAGGGGACAGACTACGGGCAGTACTTC.

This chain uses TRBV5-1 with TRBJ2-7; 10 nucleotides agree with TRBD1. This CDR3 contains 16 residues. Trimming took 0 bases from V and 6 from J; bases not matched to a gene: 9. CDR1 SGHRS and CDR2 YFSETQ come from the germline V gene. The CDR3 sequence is CASSLGNRDRGSEQYF. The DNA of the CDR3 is TGCGCCAGCAGCTTGGGGAACCGGGACAGGGGTTCCGAGCAGTACTTC. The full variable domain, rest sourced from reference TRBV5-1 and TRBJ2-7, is KAGVTQTPRYLIKTRGQQVTLSCSPISGHRSVSWYQQTPGQGLQFLFEYFSETQRNKGNFPGRFSGRQFSNSRSEMNVSTLELGDSALYLCASSLGNRDRGSEQYFGPGTRLTVT.

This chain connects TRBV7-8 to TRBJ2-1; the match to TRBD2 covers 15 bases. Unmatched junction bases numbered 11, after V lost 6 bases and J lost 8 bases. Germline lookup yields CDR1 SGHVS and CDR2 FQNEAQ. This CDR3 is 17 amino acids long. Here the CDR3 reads CASRPGLAGGPGHEQFF. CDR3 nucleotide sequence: TGTGCCAGCAGACCTGGACTAGCGGGGGGGCCGGGTCATGAGCAGTTCTTC.

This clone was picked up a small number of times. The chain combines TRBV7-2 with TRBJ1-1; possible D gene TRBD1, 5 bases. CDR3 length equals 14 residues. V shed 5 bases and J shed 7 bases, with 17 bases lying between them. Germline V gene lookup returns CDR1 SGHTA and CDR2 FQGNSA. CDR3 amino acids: CASSLGGNNREAFF. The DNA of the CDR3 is TGTGCCAGCAGCCTCGGGGGGAATAATCGTGAAGCTTTCTTT.

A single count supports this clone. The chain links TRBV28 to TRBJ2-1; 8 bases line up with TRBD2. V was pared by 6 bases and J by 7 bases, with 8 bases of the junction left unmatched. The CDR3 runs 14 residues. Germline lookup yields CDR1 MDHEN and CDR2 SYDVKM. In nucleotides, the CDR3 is TGTGCCAGCAGCCGGACCGGGACTAGAAATGAGCAGTTCTTC. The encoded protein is CASSRTGTRNEQFF.

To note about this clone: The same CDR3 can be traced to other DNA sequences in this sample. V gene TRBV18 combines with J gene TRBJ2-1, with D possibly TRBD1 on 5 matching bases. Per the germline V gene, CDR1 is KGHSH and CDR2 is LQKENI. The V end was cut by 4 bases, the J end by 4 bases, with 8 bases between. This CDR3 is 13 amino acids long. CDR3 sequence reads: CASSLGQYNEQFF. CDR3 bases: TGTGCCAGCTCACTGGGGCAGTACAATGAGCAGTTCTTC.

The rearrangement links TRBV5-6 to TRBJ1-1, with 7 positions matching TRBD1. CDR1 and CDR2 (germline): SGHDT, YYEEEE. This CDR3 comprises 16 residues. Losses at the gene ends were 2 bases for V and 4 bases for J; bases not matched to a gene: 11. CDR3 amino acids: CASSFAITGEFTEAFF. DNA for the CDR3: TGTGCCAGCAGCTTCGCCATAACAGGGGAGTTCACTGAAGCTTTCTTT. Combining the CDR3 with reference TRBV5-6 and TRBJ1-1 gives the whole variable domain DAGVTQSPTHLIKTRGQQVTLRCSPKSGHDTVSWYQQALGQGPQFIFQYYEEEERQRGNFPDRFSGHQFPNYSSELNVNALLLGDSALYLCASSFAITGEFTEAFFGQGTRLTVV.

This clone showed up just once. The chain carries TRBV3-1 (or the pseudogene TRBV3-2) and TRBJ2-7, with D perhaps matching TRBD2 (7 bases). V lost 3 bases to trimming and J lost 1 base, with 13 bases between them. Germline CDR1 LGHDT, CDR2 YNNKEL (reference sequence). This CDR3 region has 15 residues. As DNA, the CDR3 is TGTGCCAGCAGCCAGGGGGGGGCGCCTTCCTACGAGCAGTACTTC. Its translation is CASSQGGAPSYEQYF.